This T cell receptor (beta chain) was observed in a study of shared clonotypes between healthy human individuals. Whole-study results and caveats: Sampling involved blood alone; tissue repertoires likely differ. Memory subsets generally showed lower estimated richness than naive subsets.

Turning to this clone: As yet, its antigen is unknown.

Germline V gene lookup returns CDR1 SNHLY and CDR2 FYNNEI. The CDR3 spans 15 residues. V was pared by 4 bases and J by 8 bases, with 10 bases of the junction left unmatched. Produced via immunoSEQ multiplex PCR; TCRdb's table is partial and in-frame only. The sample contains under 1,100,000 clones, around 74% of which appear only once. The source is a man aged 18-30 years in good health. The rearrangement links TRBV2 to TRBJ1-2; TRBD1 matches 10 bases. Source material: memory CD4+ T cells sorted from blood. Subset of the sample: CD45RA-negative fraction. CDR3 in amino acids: CASSGTGGGAEGYTF. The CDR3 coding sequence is TGTGCCAGCAGTGGGACAGGGGGGGGAGCGGAGGGCTACACCTTC.